The sequence of this T cell receptor (beta chain) was determined in a study of blood T cell repertoires in COVID-19. Study-level background: COVID-19 samples from acute and convalescent phases originated in the United States, Italy and Spain. PBMCs, B-cell-depleted T cells, or T cells provided the cDNA or gDNA that made up the material.

TCRdb's table, derived via immunoSEQ multiplex PCR, lists solely in-frame clones and lacks some. The sample lists some 96,000 clones; approximately 90% were seen once. Looked up from germline, CDR1 is MNHEY and CDR2 is SMNVEV (reference sequence). Trimming at V came to 5 bases and at J to 0 bases, leaving 13 bases not matched to a gene. The CDR3 is 17 residues long. The sequence was collected from a man aged 50 to 59 with active COVID-19. Sequences were obtained from peripheral blood. The J gene is TRBJ2-7, the V gene TRBV27, with 7 positions matching TRBD2. CDR3 sequence (DNA): TGTGCCAGCAGTCCCCCACAGTGGGGGGAGGGCTCCTACGAGCAGTACGTC. Translated, it gives CASSPPQWGEGSYEQYV.